The source of this TCR beta chain is a study of blood T cell repertoires in COVID-19. Study details: Researchers got acute and convalescent COVID-19 samples from the United States, Italy and Spain. From T cells, B-cell-depleted T cells, or PBMCs came the material, which was cDNA or gDNA.

The CDR3 sequence is 15 residues long. V lost 7 bases, J lost 3 bases, and 10 bases stayed unmatched. Germline lookup yields CDR1 SNHLY and CDR2 FYNNEI. Per the authors' pipeline: Reference gene primers were amplified, and this amplification served to estimate nucleated cell counts. Some clones are missing from TCRdb's copy, which holds only in-frame ones; the method was immunoSEQ multiplex PCR. From that table come the V and J calls and clone size; the DNA was used to work out D and trimming. The sample shows approximately 54,000 clones, around 83% of them seen only once. V usage is TRBV2 and J usage is TRBJ2-5; 8 bases line up with TRBD1. This clonotype originated in a human donor in a cohort sampled during active COVID-19. Sequencing was performed on peripheral blood. Here the CDR3 DNA reads TGTGCCAGCAAACCCTCGACAGGGGCCAAAGAGACCCAGTACTTC. Translated: CASKPSTGAKETQYF.